What follows is one T cell receptor (beta chain) and its context. The germline V gene has CDR1 SGHDT and CDR2 YYEEEE. The junction had 7 bases not matched to a gene; V was cut back by 3 bases and J by 8 bases. This CDR3 is 15 amino acids long. The data originate from a study of blood T cell repertoires in COVID-19. Sequenced by immunoSEQ multiplex PCR; TCRdb stores in-frame clones only, minus some. The sample has about 75,000 clones, over 80% seen once. The rearrangement uses TRBV5-6 and TRBJ2-4; 11 bases align to TRBD2. The sequenced sample was peripheral blood. The receptor was derived from a woman aged 50 to 60 with acute or convalescent COVID-19. As DNA, the CDR3 is TGTGCCAGCAGCTCGGGACTAGCGGATGGGGACATTCAGTACTTC. Its protein product is CASSSGLADGDIQYF. The entire variable domain, with the rest obtained from reference TRBV5-6 and TRBJ2-4, is as follows: DAGVTQSPTHLIKTRGQQVTLRCSPKSGHDTVSWYQQALGQGPQFIFQYYEEEERQRGNFPDRFSGHQFPNYSSELNVNALLLGDSALYLCASSSGLADGDIQYFGAGTRLSVL.